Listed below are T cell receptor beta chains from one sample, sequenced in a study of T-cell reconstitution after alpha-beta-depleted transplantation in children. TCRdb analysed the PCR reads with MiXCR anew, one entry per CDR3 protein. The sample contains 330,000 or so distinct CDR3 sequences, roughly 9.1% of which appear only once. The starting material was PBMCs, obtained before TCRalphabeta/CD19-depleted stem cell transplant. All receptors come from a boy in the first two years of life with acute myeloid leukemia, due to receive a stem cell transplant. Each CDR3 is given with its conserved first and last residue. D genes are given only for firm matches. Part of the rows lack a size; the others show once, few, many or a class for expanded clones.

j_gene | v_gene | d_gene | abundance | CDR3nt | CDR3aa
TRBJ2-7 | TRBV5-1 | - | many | TGCGCCAGCAGCGACTGGGGGCTAGCGACCTACGAGCAGTACTTC | CASSDWGLATYEQYF
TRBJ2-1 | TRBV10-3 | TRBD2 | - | TGTGCCATCAGGGGTCGGCTAGCGGGGTACCATGAGCAGTTCTTC | CAIRGRLAGYHEQFF
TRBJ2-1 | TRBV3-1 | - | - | TGTGCCAGCAGCCTTCCAGGGGTGGGGGACTATCTCAATGAGCAGTTCTTC | CASSLPGVGDYLNEQFF
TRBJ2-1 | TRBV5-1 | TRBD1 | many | TGCGCCAGCAGCCTGGACCCAGGGGGCAATGAGCAGTTCTTC | CASSLDPGGNEQFF
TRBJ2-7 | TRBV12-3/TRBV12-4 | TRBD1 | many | TGTGCCAGCAGTTTGACAGGGCCCTACGAGCAGTACTTC | CASSLTGPYEQYF
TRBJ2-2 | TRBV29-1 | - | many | TGCAGCGTACGGGGAGCCGGGGAGCTGTTTTTT | CSVRGAGELFF
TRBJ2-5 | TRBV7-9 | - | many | TGTGCCAGCAGCTTATTGGCGCTCCCCTCCCAAGAGACCCAGTACTTC | CASSLLALPSQETQYF
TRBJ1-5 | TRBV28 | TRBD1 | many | TGTGCCAGCAGTTTCCGGGACAGGGGGCGTAGCCAGCCCCAGCATTTT | CASSFRDRGRSQPQHF
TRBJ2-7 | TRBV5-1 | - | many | TGCGCCAGCAGCATACGAAGGGGGGCCCTCTACGAGCAGTACTTC | CASSIRRGALYEQYF
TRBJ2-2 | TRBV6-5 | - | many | TGTGCCAGCAGTTGGGTCGGGAGACGTAACGGGGAGCTGTTTTTT | CASSWVGRRNGELFF
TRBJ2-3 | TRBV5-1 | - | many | TGCGCCAGCAGCTTGAGTTCGGCAGGCACAGATACGCAGTATTTT | CASSLSSAGTDTQYF
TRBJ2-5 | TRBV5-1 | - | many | TGCGCCAGCAGCTTGGTAGTGGAAGAGACCCAGTACTTC | CASSLVVEETQYF
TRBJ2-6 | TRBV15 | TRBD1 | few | TGTGCCACCAGCGGATATGGGACAGCCTCTGGGGCCAACGTCCTGACTTTC | CATSGYGTASGANVLTF
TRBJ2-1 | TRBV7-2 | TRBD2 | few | TGTGCCAGCAACGTAGCGGGGGGGCTAGTTGAGCAGTTCTTC | CASNVAGGLVEQFF
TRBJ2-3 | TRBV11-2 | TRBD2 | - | TGTGCCAGCAGCCTAGTTTACGGGGGGGGGGTAGATACGCAGTATTTT | CASSLVYGGGVDTQYF
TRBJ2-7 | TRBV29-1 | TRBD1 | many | TGCAGCGTTGCCAGGGGGCGCTTCGAGCAGTACTTC | CSVARGRFEQYF
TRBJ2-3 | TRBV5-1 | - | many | TGCGCCAGCAGCAAACCCCGGACTCCAGCGGATACGCAGTATTTT | CASSKPRTPADTQYF
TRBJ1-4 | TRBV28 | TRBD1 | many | TGTGCCAGCAGTTTACCCGGGACAGGGGGCGAAAAACTGTTTTTT | CASSLPGTGGEKLFF
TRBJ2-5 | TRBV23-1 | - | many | TGCGCCAGCAGCCTAGACAGGGTCTTCCCCGGGACTGCCTGTAAAGAGACCCAGTACTTC | CASSLDRVFPGTACKETQYF
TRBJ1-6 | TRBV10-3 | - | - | TGTGCCATCAGTGAGTCCAGGGGTCCCCATAATTCACCCCTCCACTTT | CAISESRGPHNSPLHF
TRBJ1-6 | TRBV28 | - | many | TGTGCCAGCAGTTTGCTTAATTCACCCCTCCACTTT | CASSLLNSPLHF
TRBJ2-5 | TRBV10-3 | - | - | TGTGCCATCAGTGAGCGTGGTATAGGGGAGACCCAGTACTTC | CAISERGIGETQYF
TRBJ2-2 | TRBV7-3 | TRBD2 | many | TGTGCCAGCAGCTTAAGGGGCGGGGGGCCGAACACCGGGGAGCTGTTTTTT | CASSLRGGGPNTGELFF
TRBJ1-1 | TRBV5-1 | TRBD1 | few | TGCGCCACCGGGACAGGGTTTTTGGACACTGAAGCTTTCTTT | CATGTGFLDTEAFF
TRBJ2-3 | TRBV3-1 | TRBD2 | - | TGTGCCAGCAGCCAAGATTCTGCGGGAGTCCCCTTATATTTT | CASSQDSAGVPLYF
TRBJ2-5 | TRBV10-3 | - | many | TGTGCCATCAGTGAGTCCCAAGAGACCCAGTACTTC | CAISESQETQYF
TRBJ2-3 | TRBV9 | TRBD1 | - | TGTGCCAGCAGCCCCCCGGGACAGTCCACAGATACGCAGTATTTT | CASSPPGQSTDTQYF
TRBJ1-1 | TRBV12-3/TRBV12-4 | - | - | TGTGCCAGCAGTCCTTACCAGGGAGGCACTGAAGCTTTCTTT | CASSPYQGGTEAFF
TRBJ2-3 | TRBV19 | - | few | TGTGCCAGTAGAGGACCCCCGCTACCGGGGGACACAGATACGCAGTATTTT | CASRGPPLPGDTDTQYF
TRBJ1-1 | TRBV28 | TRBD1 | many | TGTGCCAGCAGTCCGGGGGACAGTCCTAACACTGAAGCTTTCTTT | CASSPGDSPNTEAFF
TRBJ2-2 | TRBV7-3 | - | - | TGTGCCAGCAGCCCCCACGGGGGCGTCGCCGGGGAGCTGTTTTTT | CASSPHGGVAGELFF
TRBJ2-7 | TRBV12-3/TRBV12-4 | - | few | TGTGCCAGCAGTCCCCTATCCTTTCTCGAGCAGTACTTC | CASSPLSFLEQYF
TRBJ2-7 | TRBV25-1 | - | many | TGTGCCAGCAGTGAACTTAATTTTTACGAGCAGTACTTC | CASSELNFYEQYF
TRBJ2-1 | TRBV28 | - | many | TGTGCCAGCAGTTTGTCCCCCGGGACACCCTTTCTTTACAATGAGCAGTTCTTC | CASSLSPGTPFLYNEQFF
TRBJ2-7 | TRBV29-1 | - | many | TGCAGCGTTGAATGGCCAGGAGGCTCCTACGAGCAGTACTTC | CSVEWPGGSYEQYF
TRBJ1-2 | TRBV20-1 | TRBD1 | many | TGCAGTGCCGTATCAGGGCGGACAGGAGTCTATGGCTACACCTTC | CSAVSGRTGVYGYTF